The 21 T cell receptor beta chains presented below share a single source sample, sequenced in a study of breast tumors, draining lymph nodes, adjacent tissues. TCRdb re-derived calls from the multiplex PCR reads in MiXCR, one entry per CDR3 protein. This table has 150,000 to 200,000 distinct CDR3 sequences, roughly 31% appearing once. Breast cancer patients provided tissue from their axillary draining lymph nodes. Sequenced: axillary lymph node tissue. The origin of the receptors is a female donor with breast cancer. Some clones in this sample may be carry-over from other donors' samples.

This clonotype was detected ten times or more. For the CDR3, the DNA is TGTGCCAGCAGCTCCGGAGGGCGGGACAGAAGTGAAAAACTGTTTTTT. It encodes CASSSGGRDRSEKLFF. The V gene is TRBV7-9, the J gene TRBJ1-4; 7 positions agree with TRBD1. There are 16 residues in the CDR3. The germline CDR1 and CDR2 sequences are SEHNR and FQNEAQ (reference sequence). With V trimmed by 4 bases and J by 7 bases, 12 bases remained unmatched.

On this clonotype: The junction departs from the called germline gene at one end, perhaps through a read error. V is TRBV20-1 and J is TRBJ2-3; 12 positions agree with TRBD2. The CDR3 consists of 15 residues. Germline CDR1 DFQATT, CDR2 SNEGSKA (reference sequence). CDR3 residues: CSATLAGGITDTQYF. CDR3 DNA sequence: TGCAGCGCTACTCTAGCGGGGGGGATTACAGATACGCAGTATTTT.

The V call is TRBV2, the J call TRBJ2-5, with a possible D match to TRBD2 (5 bases). The CDR3 is 17 amino acids. Per the germline V gene, CDR1 is SNHLY and CDR2 is FYNNEI. The V gene lost 6 bases and the J gene lost 13 bases, with 33 bases spanning the gap. This CDR3 is CASSRGEGAISHHFRYF. In DNA, the CDR3 is TGTGCCAGCAGCAGAGGAGAGGGAGCCATATCCCACCACTTCCGGTACTTC. Together with reference TRBV2 and TRBJ2-5, the CDR3 gives the full variable domain: EPEVTQTPSHQVTQMGQEVILRCVPISNHLYFYWYRQILGQKVEFLVSFYNNEISEKSEIFDDQFSVERPDGSNFTLKIRSTKLEDSAMYFCASSRGEGAISHHFRYFGPGTRLLVL.

This clonotype showed up just a few times. One end of the junction fails to match germline, which may point to a read error. The V and J genes are TRBV3-1 and TRBJ1-2; possible D gene TRBD1, 5 bases. In germline, CDR1 is LGHDT, CDR2 YNNKEL (reference sequence). The CDR3 is made up of 14 amino acids. The CDR3: CASSHLGLNYDYTF. DNA of the CDR3: TGTGCCAGCAGCCATCTGGGACTCAATTATGACTACACCTTC. Full variable domain (outside the CDR3, taken from reference TRBV3-1 and TRBJ1-2): DTAVSQTPKYLVTQMGNDKSIKCEQNLGHDTMYWYKQDSKKFLKIMFSYNNKELIINETVPNRFSPKSPDKAHLNLHINSLELGDSAVYFCASSHLGLNYDYTFGSGTRLTVV.

The table lists this clonotype with a count of one. CDR3 residues: CASSAQGNSPLHF. As DNA, the CDR3 is TGTGCCAGCAGCGCACAGGGGAATTCACCCCTCCACTTT. The J gene is TRBJ1-6, the V gene TRBV2; TRBD1 matches 7 bases. The CDR3 is made up of 13 amino acids. The V and J ends lost 6 bases and 7 bases, in that order; junction bases with no gene match: 3. Germline CDR1 SNHLY, CDR2 FYNNEI. Full variable domain (missing parts from reference TRBV2 and TRBJ1-6): EPEVTQTPSHQVTQMGQEVILRCVPISNHLYFYWYRQILGQKVEFLVSFYNNEISEKSEIFDDQFSVERPDGSNFTLKIRSTKLEDSAMYFCASSAQGNSPLHFGNGTRLTVT.

This clonotype was recorded at least ten times. The rearrangement links TRBV12-3 or TRBV12-4 to TRBJ2-5; D is uncertain. The CDR3 covers 13 residues. The ends were cut back, 2 bases at V and 4 bases at J, with 8 bases in the middle. The DNA of the CDR3 is TGTGCCAGCAGTTTATGGGCCGGAGAGACCCAGTACTTC. Residues: CASSLWAGETQYF.

The CDR3: CASSVTIAGGLTDTQYF. In nucleotides, the CDR3 is TGTGCCAGCAGTGTAACCATAGCGGGGGGTCTCACAGATACGCAGTATTTT. The chain carries TRBV2 and TRBJ2-3, with 10 positions matching TRBD2. This CDR3 has 17 residues. V dropped 4 bases and J dropped 2; count of bases not matched to a gene: 9. Germline V lookup: CDR1 SNHLY, CDR2 FYNNEI.

The chain carries TRBV29-1 and TRBJ2-3; 9 bases are shared with TRBD2. The V gene's germline CDR1 is SQVTM and CDR2 ANQGSEA. Trimming took 0 bases from V and 11 from J; bases not matched to a gene: 9. The CDR3 sequence is 14 residues long. CDR3 loop: CSVEETSGWIEQYF. As DNA, the CDR3 is TGCAGCGTTGAAGAGACTAGCGGTTGGATTGAGCAGTATTTT.

The sample holds many counts of this clonotype. The chain couples TRBV5-1 to TRBJ2-5; TRBD1 matches at 8 bases. This CDR3 has 14 residues. Germline loops: CDR1 SGHRS, CDR2 YFSETQ. V was clipped by 4 bases and J by 4 bases; unmatched bases: 6. CDR3 residues: CASSTLQGGETQYF. DNA for the CDR3: TGCGCCAGCAGCACCCTACAGGGGGGAGAGACCCAGTACTTC.

V usage is TRBV2 and J usage is TRBJ1-2, with unresolved D. The V end lost 7 bases, the J end lost 8 bases, and 17 bases lay between the germline ends. This CDR3 is built from 13 residues. CDR1 SNHLY and CDR2 FYNNEI come from the germline V gene. The DNA for the CDR3 is TGTGCCAGCACCCATCCCTTAGGAGGGGGCTACACCTTC. It yields the protein CASTHPLGGGYTF.

This clonotype was found many times. V gene TRBV14 combines with J gene TRBJ2-1; D unresolved. Germline V gene data show CDR1 as SGHDN and CDR2 as FVKESK. The CDR3 runs 13 residues. V lost 3 bases and J lost 2, with 5 bases in between. In nucleotides, the CDR3 is TGTGCCAGCAGCCAGGGTCCCTACAATGAGCAGTTCTTC. Protein product: CASSQGPYNEQFF.

This clonotype was seen many times. The V call is TRBV12-3 or TRBV12-4, the J call TRBJ1-5, with TRBD1 identical over 9 bases. The CDR3 is 15 amino acids. V lost 3 bases, J lost 9 bases, and 9 bases stayed unmatched. CDR3 DNA sequence: TGTGCCAGCAGTTTCAAAGGACAGGGGTCCATGCCCCAGCATTTT. This gives the protein CASSFKGQGSMPQHF.

Points on this clonotype: This may stem from a read error, because a much larger clone lies one nucleotide away. This sequence joins TRBV20-1 and TRBJ2-5; 14 bases line up with TRBD2. Unmatched junction bases numbered 8, after V lost 7 bases and J lost 7 bases. The CDR3 runs to 14 residues. The germline CDR1 and CDR2 sequences are DFQATT and SNEGSKA (reference sequence). The chain's CDR3 is CSETSGGDMATQYF. CDR3 DNA: TGCAGTGAGACTAGCGGGGGGGACATGGCGACCCAGTACTTC.

This clonotype showed up just a few times. This chain links TRBV6-6 with TRBJ2-5; D gene uncertain. The CDR3 has 12 amino acids. The V gene's germline CDR1 is MNHNY and CDR2 SVGAGI (reference sequence). V was cut by 5 bases and J by 4 bases, with 8 bases left in between. The CDR3: CASSRTGETQYF. CDR3 DNA sequence: TGTGCCAGCAGTCGGACCGGAGAGACCCAGTACTTC.

This clonotype was observed many times. The J gene is TRBJ1-3, the V gene TRBV6-1; D gene unclear. CDR3 length: 14 residues. The germline V gene has CDR1 MNHNS and CDR2 SASEGT. V lost 4 bases to trimming and J lost 0 bases, with 7 bases between them. In DNA, the CDR3 is TGTGCCAGCAGTGTTGACCTCTCTGGAAACACCATATATTTT. It is translated as CASSVDLSGNTIYF.

This clonotype occurred many times. The rearrangement links TRBV7-2 to TRBJ1-5, with 7 bases that match TRBD1. The germline gives CDR1 SGHTA, CDR2 FQGNSA. This CDR3 is 16 amino acids long. With 5 bases clipped from V and 0 bases from J, the junction kept 7 bases outside the gene matches. The CDR3 DNA follows: TGTGCCAGCAGCATAAAGACAGGGATTAGCAATCAGCCCCAGCATTTT. This gives the protein CASSIKTGISNQPQHF.

This clonotype appeared many times. The chain links TRBV28 to TRBJ1-3; D is uncertain. The length of the CDR3 is 16 residues. The V gene lost 2 bases and the J gene lost 0 bases, with 11 bases spanning the gap. CDR1 MDHEN and CDR2 SYDVKM come from the germline V gene. Here the CDR3 DNA reads TGTGCCAGCAGTTTAGGCGTTGGGAACTCTGGAAACACCATATATTTT. This encodes CASSLGVGNSGNTIYF.

This clonotype was seen at least ten times. One end of the junction does not line up with germline, which may come from a read error. The chain carries TRBV5-1 and TRBJ1-4, with TRBD1 matching over 7 bases. The CDR3 sequence is 15 residues long. Germline CDR1 is SGHRS and CDR2 is YFSETQ. The CDR3 loop is CASSLQGATNEKLFF. DNA for the CDR3: TGTGCCAGTAGCCTTCAGGGGGCAACTAATGAAAAACTGTTTTTT.

With respect to this clonotype: A read error may explain this, as a much larger clone is one base away. The genes are TRBV28 and TRBJ2-7, with 9 nucleotides matching TRBD1. Germline V lookup: CDR1 MDHEN, CDR2 SYDVKM. The CDR3 extends over 15 amino acids. The CDR3 reads CACSSWDRVAYEQYF. The DNA of the CDR3 is TGTGCCTGCAGTTCTTGGGACAGGGTAGCCTACGAGCAGTACTTC. The full variable domain, in which reference TRBV28 and TRBJ2-7 provide the parts outside the CDR3, is DVKVTQSSRYLVKRTGEKVFLECVQDMDHENMFWYRQDPGLGLRLIYFSYDVKMKEKGDIPEGYSVSREKKERFSLILESASTNQTSMYLCACSSWDRVAYEQYFGPGTRLTVT.

This clonotype was counted many times. J is TRBJ2-1 and V is TRBV6-1, with 7 bases aligning to TRBD1. CDR1 MNHNS and CDR2 SASEGT come from the germline V gene. The CDR3 consists of 16 residues. J gave up 0 bases and V 4 bases, and 6 bases lay outside the gene matches. This CDR3 is CASSVDRSYSYNEQFF. For the CDR3, the DNA is TGTGCCAGCAGTGTGGACAGGTCCTACTCCTACAATGAGCAGTTCTTC.

The chain joins TRBV6-2 or TRBV6-3 to TRBJ2-3; 8 bases fit TRBD2. CDR3 size: 16 residues. The V segment lost 5 bases and the J segment 1 base; nucleotides outside the gene matches: 8. From germline, CDR1 is MNHEY and CDR2 SVGEGT. The CDR3 coding sequence is TGTGCCAGCAGTGCTCAGCGGGGGCGCGGCACAGATACGCAGTATTTT. This codes for CASSAQRGRGTDTQYF.